This T cell receptor (beta chain) was obtained from a study of blood T cell repertoires in COVID-19. As for the study in general: Whether acute or convalescent, the COVID-19 samples came from the United States, Italy and Spain.

Researchers sorted participants into cohorts using their self-reported clinical history. What the recovered Cohort 3 donors had was two negative PCRs, clearance, or symptom resolution. The CDR3 contains 16 residues. In germline, CDR1 is SGHAT, CDR2 FQDESV (reference sequence). V was pared by 5 bases and J by 4 bases, with 5 bases of the junction left unmatched. TCRdb's table, derived via immunoSEQ multiplex PCR, lists solely in-frame clones and lacks some. The sample includes about 330,000 clones, about 88% seen only once; the top ten take roughly 1%. This clone came up once. The sequence derives from a woman in her twenties or thirties who had recovered from COVID-19. Input material: PBMCs or T cells enriched from blood (not recorded which). This sequence joins TRBV11-1 and TRBJ2-3; TRBD2 agrees at 14 bases. This CDR3 is CASSMGTSGGPDTQYF. The CDR3 nucleotides are TGTGCCAGCAGCATGGGGACTAGCGGGGGCCCAGATACGCAGTATTTT.